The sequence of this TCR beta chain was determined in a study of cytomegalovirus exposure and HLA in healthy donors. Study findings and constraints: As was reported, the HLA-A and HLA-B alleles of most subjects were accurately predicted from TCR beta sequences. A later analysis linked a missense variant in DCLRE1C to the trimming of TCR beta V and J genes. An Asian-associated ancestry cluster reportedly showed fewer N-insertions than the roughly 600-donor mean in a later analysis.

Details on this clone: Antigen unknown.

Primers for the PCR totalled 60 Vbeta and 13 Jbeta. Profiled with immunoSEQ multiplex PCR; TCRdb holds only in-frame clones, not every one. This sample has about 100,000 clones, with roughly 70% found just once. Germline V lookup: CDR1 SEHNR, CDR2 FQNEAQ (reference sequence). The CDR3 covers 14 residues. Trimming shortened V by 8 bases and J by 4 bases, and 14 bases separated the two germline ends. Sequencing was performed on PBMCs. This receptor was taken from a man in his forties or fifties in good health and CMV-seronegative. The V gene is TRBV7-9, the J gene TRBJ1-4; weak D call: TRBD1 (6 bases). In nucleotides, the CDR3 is TGTGCCAGCGGTCCTCAGGGGATTAATGAAAAACTGTTTTTT. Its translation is CASGPQGINEKLFF.